The entry that follows covers one T cell receptor beta chain sequence. This sample was included in a study of Tregs in tolerant kidney transplant recipients. The CDR3 runs to 13 residues. CDR1 and CDR2 from the germline V gene are LNHDA and SQIVND (reference sequence). V was pared by 4 bases and J by 7 bases, with 13 bases between. Using immunoSEQ multiplex PCR, the repertoire was profiled, and TCRdb retains in-frame clones only, with some absent. The sample contains some 70,000 clones, about 88% of which appear only once. The TCR originated in a human donor who received a combined kidney and bone marrow transplant. The material was CD4+ T cells from blood, obtained before the transplant. The genes are TRBV19 and TRBJ1-1, with a possible D match to TRBD1 (5 bases). CDR3 sequence: CASSKGALGEAFF. The CDR3 coding sequence is TGTGCCAGTAGTAAAGGGGCCCTTGGTGAAGCTTTCTTT.